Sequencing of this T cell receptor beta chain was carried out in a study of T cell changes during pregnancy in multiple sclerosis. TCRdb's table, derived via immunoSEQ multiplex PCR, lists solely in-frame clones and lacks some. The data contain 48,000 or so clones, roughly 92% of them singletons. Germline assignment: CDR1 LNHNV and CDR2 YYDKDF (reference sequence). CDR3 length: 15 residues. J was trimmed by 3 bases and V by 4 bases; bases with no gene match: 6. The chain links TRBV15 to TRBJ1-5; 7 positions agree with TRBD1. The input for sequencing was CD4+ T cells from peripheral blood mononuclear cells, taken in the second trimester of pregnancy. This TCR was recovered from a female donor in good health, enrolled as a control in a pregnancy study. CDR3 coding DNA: TGTGCCACCAGCATCGCACAGGGGTCCAATCAGCCCCAGCATTTT. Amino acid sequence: CATSIAQGSNQPQHF. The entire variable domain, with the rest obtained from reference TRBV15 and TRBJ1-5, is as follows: DAMVIQNPRYQVTQFGKPVTLSCSQTLNHNVMYWYQQKSSQAPKLLFHYYDKDFNNEADTPDNFQSRRPNTSFCFLDIRSPGLGDTAMYLCATSIAQGSNQPQHFGDGTRLSIL.